This T cell receptor (beta chain) is from a study of blood T cells in healthy people across ages. Whole-study results and caveats: Strongly correlated with naive T cell percentage was TCR beta diversity. The fall in TCR beta diversity per million T cells was roughly linear with age. Higher diversity, along with more naive CD4+ cells, distinguished long-lived donors from aged donors.

Germline V gene sequence: CDR1 SGHRS, CDR2 YFSETQ. Trimming left V 2 bases short and J 4 bases short, with 10 bases between. The CDR3 has 14 amino acids. Comments on this clonotype: No antigen is known for it.

It was with a sample-barcoded 5' primer and a J-beta primer mix that a second PCR of about 6 to 12 cycles was run. A tag from a template-switch adaptor with 12 random nucleotides marked each cDNA molecule. Via MiXCR, TCRdb re-called the 5' RACE reads, giving one row per CDR3 protein. Of just over 800,000 distinct CDR3 sequences listed, 60% to 80% were seen once; the top ten hold about a quarter. The receptor was isolated from a man younger than 40 in good health. Specimen: blood. The chain combines TRBV5-1 with TRBJ1-5; a possible D gene is TRBD1 (5 bases). The CDR3 is CASSFSGGNQPQHF. The CDR3 DNA follows: TGCGCCAGCAGCTTCTCGGGGGGAAATCAGCCCCAGCATTTT.